The text below deals with one TCR beta chain. What antigen it recognizes has not been identified. No base quality values were provided; no much bigger clone lies one nucleotide off. These data belong to a study of OX40 agonist ivuxolimab in advanced cancers. In the study overall: Ivuxolimab was a fully human IgG2 agonistic monoclonal antibody targeting the costimulatory receptor OX40 (CD134). The paper describes the monotherapy dose-escalation part (N of about 52 patients) of the phase I trial of ivuxolimab. Of the 50 to 55 dose-escalation patients, hepatocellular carcinoma was present in about 20, melanoma in around 15, renal cell carcinoma in 9 and head and neck cancer in 9. Patients were allowed to have had prior anti-PD-1, anti-PD-L1 or anti-CTLA-4 therapy, and roughly 40% of the dose-escalation patients had been treated with checkpoint inhibitors. Peripheral TCRbeta sequencing aimed to test whether ivuxolimab altered TCR sequence diversity and caused clonal T-cell expansion. Intravenous ivuxolimab was administered to patients every 2 weeks at six dose levels: 0.01, 0.1, 0.3, 1.5, 3 and 10 mg/kg. Partial responses were achieved by three dose-escalation patients, of whom one had hepatocellular carcinoma and two had cutaneous melanoma. In the dose-escalation cohort, 70% to 90% of patients were male, and the mean age was 60 years with a range of roughly 20 to 85. Broader findings and caveats from the paper: At doses of 0.1 to 3.0 mg/kg, clonal expansion of both CD4+ and CD8+ T cells in blood was seen between baseline and week 6. Low levels of normalized T-cell clonal expansion were also seen in some nonresponding patients. After ivuxolimab, more expanded clones were found on average in CD8+ T cells than in CD4+ T cells. Antigen specificity was not determined for the clonally expanded peripheral T cells. Partial responders in the 0.1-3.0 mg/kg groups had among the lowest normalized peripheral clonal expansion, especially among CD8+ T cells.

Between the V and J ends, shortened by 0 bases and 1 base respectively, the junction contains 7 bases. CDR1 and CDR2 (MNHEY, SMNVEV) derive from the germline V gene (reference sequence). The CDR3 contains 15 residues, cysteine and phenylalanine counted. CDR3 DNA is the only sequence kept; it has 45 bases, read in frame from the first base. For sequencing of the TCRbeta CDR3 region, genomic DNA was extracted from the sorted cells. The immunoSEQ Assay was used for sequencing of TCRbeta CDR3 regions. The immuneACCESS repertoire file appears here via TCRdb, limited to in-frame rearrangements. These files lack a portion of the clones; in checked studies, under half of the deficit traces to unresolved V genes, and the cause of the others is not known. For this sample there are under 40,000 clones; 78% appear just once. The ten largest clones represent roughly 13% of the sample. The trial excluded patients who had a history of autoimmune disease or were on systemic immunosuppression. In every dose cohort, peripheral blood was drawn for TCR sequencing at baseline, cycle 4 day 1, and cycle 7 day 1. Samples were obtained from an open-label, multicenter, first-in-human phase I dose-escalation trial of ivuxolimab. Adults with locally advanced or metastatic melanoma, renal cell, hepatocellular, or head and neck squamous cell carcinoma were enrolled in the trial. Before TCR sequencing, CD4+ T cells and CD8+ T cells from peripheral blood were sorted into separate populations.

The chain is assembled from TRBV27 and TRBJ1-5, with TRBD1 as a weak D call on 5 bases. This specimen consisted of CD4+ or CD8+ T cells sorted from blood, obtained in a trial of the OX40 agonist ivuxolimab. This TCR derives from an adult with an advanced solid tumor such as melanoma, head and neck, liver or kidney cancer. CDR3 reads: CASSLSGGSNQPQHF. The nucleotide sequence reads as follows: TGTGCCAGCAGTTTATCGGGGGGAAGCAATCAGCCCCAGCATTTT.